This T cell receptor (beta chain) was captured by sequencing in a study of T cell responses to AZD1222 COVID-19 vaccine. At the level of the study: Second-dose timings of about 4 or about 12 weeks were pooled. Study-wide results and limits: Baseline seropositivity occurred in only a handful of AZD1222 recipients.

Clones were sequenced by immunoSEQ multiplex PCR, and TCRdb holds only the in-frame ones, with some missing. The data show some 120,000 clones, around nine tenths seen once. About this clone itself: Its target is not known.

Germline V gene lookup returns CDR1 SGHTA and CDR2 FQGTGA. There are 16 residues in the CDR3. Trimming at V came to 1 base and at J to 3 bases, leaving 4 bases not matched to a gene. Specimen: peripheral blood, collected on day 0 of AZD1222 vaccination. This sequence was found in an adult in good health. The chain links TRBV7-3 to TRBJ2-3, with 10 nucleotides matching TRBD2. In DNA form, the CDR3 reads TGTGCCAGCAGCTTAAGACTAGCGGGTGGTACAGATACGCAGTATTTT. It is translated as CASSLRLAGGTDTQYF.